One sample yielded the 22 T cell receptor beta chains listed below, sequenced in a study of identical twins. Via MiXCR, TCRdb re-called the 5' RACE reads, giving one row per CDR3 protein. The sample lists approximately 470,000 distinct CDR3 sequences; 12% to 15% were seen once. This same sample was also part of a study on yellow fever vaccine responses in identical twins.

Specimen: CD4+ T cells sorted from blood. The receptors were gathered from a young woman in good health.

This clonotype was counted a few times. V gene TRBV6-2 or TRBV6-3 combines with J gene TRBJ1-5; tentative D call: TRBD1 (6 bases). Trimming pared 4 bases from V and 4 bases from J, leaving 17 bases between. This CDR3 contains 16 residues. Germline CDR1 MNHEY, CDR2 SVGEGT. CDR3 in amino acids: CASSSARGFENQPQHF. CDR3 sequence (DNA): TGTGCCAGCAGTTCGGCCAGGGGTTTCGAGAATCAGCCCCAGCATTTT.

The rearrangement uses TRBV7-9 and TRBJ1-1, with 12 bases that match TRBD1. The V segment lost 5 bases and the J segment 4 bases; nucleotides outside the gene matches: 8. This CDR3 region has 16 residues. CDR1 SEHNR and CDR2 FQNEAQ come from the germline V gene (reference sequence). The CDR3 spells CASSPQGTGGGTEAFF. CDR3 nucleotide sequence: TGTGCCAGCAGCCCCCAGGGGACAGGGGGCGGCACTGAAGCTTTCTTT.

This sequence joins TRBV4-3 and TRBJ2-5; maybe TRBD2 (6 bases). The V and J ends lost 0 bases and 3 bases respectively, with 17 bases between them. Per the germline V gene, CDR1 is LGHNA and CDR2 is YSLEER. The CDR3 runs 17 residues. CDR3 amino acids: CASSQDVSAQREETQYF. CDR3 DNA sequence: TGCGCCAGCAGCCAAGACGTTTCGGCGCAGCGGGAAGAGACCCAGTACTTC.

This clonotype showed up just a few times. J is TRBJ2-2 and V is TRBV6-1; 12 bases are a match to TRBD1. Germline-derived CDR1 and CDR2 are MNHNS and SASEGT. The CDR3 has 15 amino acids. V was pared by 6 bases and J by 7 bases, with 6 bases of the junction left unmatched. The CDR3 loop reads CASRPGQGAHGELFF. The CDR3 DNA is TGTGCCAGCAGACCGGGACAGGGGGCCCACGGGGAGCTGTTTTTT.

The V and J genes are TRBV6-2 or TRBV6-3 and TRBJ2-1, with D uncertain. This CDR3 contains 11 residues. Germline-derived CDR1 and CDR2 are MNHEY and SVGEGT. Trimming stripped 7 bases from V and 3 bases from J, with 4 bases between. The CDR3 sequence: CASNNYNEQFF. Here the CDR3 DNA reads TGTGCCAGCAATAACTACAATGAGCAGTTCTTC.

V and J are TRBV12-5 and TRBJ1-2; tentative D call: TRBD1 (5 bases). Trimming left V 6 bases short and J 2 bases short, with 13 bases between. Germline CDR1 reads LGHNT; CDR2 reads FRNRAP. CDR3 size: 14 residues. CDR3 sequence: CASGTGHANYGYTF. Written as DNA, the CDR3 is TGTGCTAGTGGAACTGGACACGCGAACTATGGCTACACCTTC.

The J gene is TRBJ2-3, the V gene TRBV14; 9 bases map to TRBD2. The germline V gene has CDR1 SGHDN and CDR2 FVKESK. Trimming took 5 bases from V and 4 from J; bases not matched to a gene: 13. This CDR3 region has 17 residues. The CDR3 DNA follows: TGTGCCAGCAGCTTCCTTCGGGCTAGCGGGGATGCAGATACGCAGTATTTT. Translation: CASSFLRASGDADTQYF.

This chain uses TRBV19 with TRBJ2-2; D remains unclear. Germline CDR1 and CDR2: LNHDA and SQIVND (reference sequence). There are 15 residues in the CDR3. The V end lost 7 bases, the J end lost 0 bases, and 12 bases lay between the germline ends. CDR3: CASKIIPANTGELFF. CDR3 nucleotide sequence: TGTGCCAGTAAGATCATCCCCGCGAACACCGGGGAGCTGTTTTTT.

This chain connects TRBV5-1 to TRBJ2-3; possibly TRBD1 or TRBD2 for D (5 bases each). This CDR3 region has 15 residues. Looked up from germline, CDR1 is SGHRS and CDR2 is YFSETQ. Trimming took 4 bases from V and 2 from J, leaving 14 bases between them. The chain's CDR3 is CASSLGTVDTDTQYF. In DNA, the CDR3 is TGCGCCAGCAGCCTGGGGACCGTGGACACAGATACGCAGTATTTT.

The chain has TRBV4-3 and TRBJ2-3; D possibly corresponds to TRBD2 (6 bases). V was shortened by 8 bases and J by 1 base, with 16 bases between the two germline ends. The CDR3 runs to 15 residues. CDR1 LGHNA and CDR2 YSLEER come from the germline V gene. This CDR3 reads CASQDPGSGTDTQYF. The CDR3 DNA reads as TGCGCCAGCCAAGATCCCGGGAGCGGCACAGATACGCAGTATTTT.

The chain carries TRBV29-1 and TRBJ2-7, with D maybe TRBD2 (6 bases). V lost 7 bases, J lost 6 bases, and 13 bases lay in between. Germline V lookup: CDR1 SQVTM, CDR2 ANQGSEA. This CDR3 is 11 amino acids long. The CDR3 reads CSGRTGGEQYF. For the CDR3, the DNA is TGCAGCGGTAGGACCGGGGGCGAGCAGTACTTC.

This chain uses TRBV15 with TRBJ2-2, with a possible D match to TRBD1 (5 bases). In germline, CDR1 is LNHNV, CDR2 YYDKDF (reference sequence). CDR3 size: 16 residues. The V end was cut by 0 bases, the J end by 3 bases, with 11 bases between. CDR3 residues: CATSREGVVDTGELFF. As DNA, the CDR3 is TGTGCCACCAGCAGAGAAGGGGTGGTGGACACCGGGGAGCTGTTTTTT. The complete variable domain, with remaining parts taken from reference TRBV15 and TRBJ2-2, reads DAMVIQNPRYQVTQFGKPVTLSCSQTLNHNVMYWYQQKSSQAPKLLFHYYDKDFNNEADTPDNFQSRRPNTSFCFLDIRSPGLGDTAMYLCATSREGVVDTGELFFGEGSRLTVL.

This chain joins TRBV5-6 and TRBJ2-7, with D maybe TRBD2 (5 bases). Germline CDR1 and CDR2: SGHDT and YYEEEE. V was clipped by 0 bases and J by 4 bases, with 11 bases between them. The CDR3 spans 14 residues. The CDR3 loop reads CASSLGSGVYEQYF. The CDR3 DNA sequence: TGTGCCAGCAGCTTGGGGAGCGGAGTATACGAGCAGTACTTC.

The rearrangement joins TRBV20-1 to TRBJ2-1; weak D call: TRBD1 (6 bases). Between the trimmed V and J ends, which lost 5 bases and 0 bases, there was a span of 11 bases. The CDR3 spans 14 residues. Germline V gene lookup returns CDR1 DFQATT and CDR2 SNEGSKA (reference sequence). CDR3 in DNA: TGCAGTGCTCAAGTGGGGGCCTCCTACAATGAGCAGTTCTTC. As protein: CSAQVGASYNEQFF.

The gene calls are TRBV6-1 and TRBJ2-7; 9 nucleotides agree with TRBD1. Germline CDR1 reads MNHNS; CDR2 reads SASEGT. Trimming took 10 bases from V and 2 from J; bases not matched to a gene: 12. This CDR3 region has 15 residues. The CDR3 reads CATKTGQGKAYEQYF. CDR3 DNA: TGTGCCACTAAAACGGGACAGGGTAAGGCCTACGAGCAGTACTTC.

This clonotype has at least ten counts. The V call is TRBV5-1, the J call TRBJ2-1; 11 bases align to TRBD1. V shed 3 bases and J 12 bases; nucleotides not matched to a gene: 5. There are 13 residues in the CDR3. CDR1 is SGHRS, CDR2 YFSETQ, per germline. The CDR3, as DNA: TGCGCCAGCAGCTCTGGACAGGGGGCTTGGCAGTTCTTC. This translates into CASSSGQGAWQFF.

This clonotype was recorded a few times. The chain carries TRBV20-1 and TRBJ2-3, with 9 bases lining up with TRBD2. Germline CDR1 DFQATT, CDR2 SNEGSKA (reference sequence). The CDR3 totals 16 residues. V dropped 0 bases and J dropped 2; count of bases not matched to a gene: 6. CDR3: CSARDPAGGLTDTQYF. The CDR3 DNA follows: TGCAGTGCTAGAGATCCAGCGGGGGGCCTCACAGATACGCAGTATTTT.

The CDR3 nucleotides read TGTGCCAGCCACCGTCTTCTAGGCTACGAGCAGTACTTC. Protein sequence: CASHRLLGYEQYF. The chain employs TRBV2 and TRBJ2-7; D ambiguous. The length of the CDR3 is 13 residues. Germline-derived CDR1 and CDR2 are SNHLY and FYNNEI. V lost 8 bases to trimming and J lost 3 bases, with 14 bases between them.

The V and J genes are TRBV6-1 and TRBJ2-1, with TRBD2 as a possible D gene (6 bases). CDR3 length: 15 amino acids. The germline V gene encodes CDR1 MNHNS and CDR2 SASEGT. Trimming stripped 2 bases from V and 9 bases from J, with 17 bases between. The CDR3 sequence is CASSEWGESHLEQFF. CDR3 coding DNA: TGTGCCAGCAGTGAATGGGGGGAGTCCCACCTTGAGCAGTTCTTC.

V usage is TRBV6-2 or TRBV6-3 and J usage is TRBJ2-3, with 10 bases matching TRBD2. Germline V gives CDR1 MNHEY, CDR2 SVGEGT. Trimming cost V 7 bases and J 1 base; bases outside gene matches: 11. The CDR3 contains 17 residues. The CDR3 region is CASTPVAGTSGTDTQYF. CDR3 DNA: TGTGCCAGCACCCCTGTTGCCGGGACTAGCGGCACAGATACGCAGTATTTT.

This clonotype was counted only a few times. The chain uses TRBV5-5 and TRBJ2-7; D is unresolved. The CDR3 has 14 residues. Per the germline V gene, CDR1 is SGHKS and CDR2 is YYEKEE (reference sequence). Between the trimmed V and J ends, which lost 5 bases and 0 bases, there was a span of 12 bases. The CDR3 coding sequence is TGTGCCAGCAGTCTGGTCCCTTTCTCCTACGAGCAGTACTTC. This translates into CASSLVPFSYEQYF.

The chain couples TRBV12-3 or TRBV12-4 to TRBJ2-1; 10 bases line up with TRBD2. Trimming removed 4 bases from V and 4 bases from J; junction bases left unmatched: 10. The CDR3 has 17 residues. This CDR3 is CASSSSGLAEGYNEQFF. CDR3 in DNA: TGTGCCAGCAGTTCCTCCGGACTAGCGGAGGGGTACAATGAGCAGTTCTTC.